This T cell receptor (beta chain) is from a study of blood T cell repertoires in COVID-19. About the study: Both acute and convalescent COVID-19 samples were obtained from the United States, Italy and Spain. From T cells, B-cell-depleted T cells, or PBMCs came the material, which was cDNA or gDNA.

Original processing methods: Reference gene primer amplification gave estimated nucleated cell counts. Profiling relied on immunoSEQ multiplex PCR, and the TCRdb table lists in-frame clones only, not all of them. V and J calls and clone size follow that table, whereas D and trimming were derived from the DNA. The table lists roughly 250,000 clones, roughly 80% of them singletons. This CDR3 contains 14 residues. Germline V gene lookup returns CDR1 DFQATT and CDR2 SNEGSKA (reference sequence). V lost 3 bases to trimming and J lost 5 bases, with 14 bases between them. V gene TRBV20-1 combines with J gene TRBJ1-5; D gene ambiguous. Sequenced: peripheral blood. The TCR originated in a woman over 75 with active or convalescent COVID-19. CDR3 nucleotides: TGCAGTGCTAGTGTTCCCAGGATGGATCAGCCCCAGCATTTT. This gives the protein CSASVPRMDQPQHF.